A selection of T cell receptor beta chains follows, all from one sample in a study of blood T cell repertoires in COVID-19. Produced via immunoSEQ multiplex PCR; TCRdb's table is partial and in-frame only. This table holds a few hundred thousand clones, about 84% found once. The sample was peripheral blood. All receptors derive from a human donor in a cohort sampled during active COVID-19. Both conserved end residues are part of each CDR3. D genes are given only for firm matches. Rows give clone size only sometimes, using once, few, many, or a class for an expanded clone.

CDR3 DNA: TGTGCCAGCAGCCAAATTCTACCAGGAGAGCAGTACTTC; CDR3 protein: CASSQILPGEQYF; J gene: TRBJ2-7; D gene: .; clone size: .; CDR3 length: 13; V gene: TRBV4-2
CDR3 DNA: TGTGCTAGCAGTAACAGGGTTGGCGCCGGGGAGCTGTTTTTT; CDR3 protein: CASSNRVGAGELFF; J gene: TRBJ2-2; D gene: .; clone size: .; CDR3 length: 14; V gene: TRBV7-7
CDR3 DNA: TGTGCCAGCAGCCGGACTAGCGGGGTGGGAGATACGCAGTATTTT; CDR3 protein: CASSRTSGVGDTQYF; J gene: TRBJ2-3; D gene: TRBD2; clone size: once; CDR3 length: 15; V gene: TRBV28
CDR3 DNA: TGTGCCAGCAGTTGGAGTCAAGAGACCCAGTACTTC; CDR3 protein: CASSWSQETQYF; J gene: TRBJ2-5; D gene: .; clone size: .; CDR3 length: 12; V gene: TRBV6-5
CDR3 DNA: TGTGCCTGGAGCTTAGGGCGGGAATCTAATGAAAAACTGTTTTTT; CDR3 protein: CAWSLGRESNEKLFF; J gene: TRBJ1-4; D gene: .; clone size: few; CDR3 length: 15; V gene: TRBV30
CDR3 DNA: TGCAGTGCTAGATGGAGGGAAAAACTGTTTTTT; CDR3 protein: CSARWREKLFF; J gene: TRBJ1-4; D gene: .; clone size: .; CDR3 length: 11; V gene: TRBV20-1
CDR3 DNA: TGTGCCATCAGGGGAGGTGACGGGACAGGACAAGAGACCCAGTACTTC; CDR3 protein: CAIRGGDGTGQETQYF; J gene: TRBJ2-5; D gene: TRBD1; clone size: .; CDR3 length: 16; V gene: TRBV10-3
CDR3 DNA: TGTGCCAGCGGACAGGGAGGGAGAGAGACCCAGTACTTC; CDR3 protein: CASGQGGRETQYF; J gene: TRBJ2-5; D gene: .; clone size: .; CDR3 length: 13; V gene: TRBV11-1
CDR3 DNA: TGTGCCAGCTCCCCCGGGACAGGGGAAGTCACTGAAGCTTTCTTT; CDR3 protein: CASSPGTGEVTEAFF; J gene: TRBJ1-1; D gene: TRBD1; clone size: .; CDR3 length: 15; V gene: TRBV18
CDR3 DNA: TGTGCCAGCAGCTTCAACTCCGCAGATACGCAGTATTTT; CDR3 protein: CASSFNSADTQYF; J gene: TRBJ2-3; D gene: .; clone size: once; CDR3 length: 13; V gene: TRBV11-2
CDR3 DNA: TGTGCCAGCAGTTCCCACGACAGGGGGGGCTATGGCTACACCTTC; CDR3 protein: CASSSHDRGGYGYTF; J gene: TRBJ1-2; D gene: TRBD1; clone size: .; CDR3 length: 15; V gene: TRBV27
CDR3 DNA: TGCAGCGTTGAAGACAGGGCGGAAAACTATGGCTACACCTTC; CDR3 protein: CSVEDRAENYGYTF; J gene: TRBJ1-2; D gene: .; clone size: .; CDR3 length: 14; V gene: TRBV29-1
CDR3 DNA: TGTGCCAGCAGCTTACAGGGGTCGAACACTGAAGCTTTCTTT; CDR3 protein: CASSLQGSNTEAFF; J gene: TRBJ1-1; D gene: .; clone size: .; CDR3 length: 14; V gene: TRBV7-8
CDR3 DNA: TGTGCCAGCAGCCGGCGGGGGGTCGGCACCGGGGAGCTGTTTTTT; CDR3 protein: CASSRRGVGTGELFF; J gene: TRBJ2-2; D gene: TRBD2; clone size: .; CDR3 length: 15; V gene: TRBV7-2
CDR3 DNA: TGTGCCAGCAGTCCCCACGACAGGGACTATGGCTACACCTTC; CDR3 protein: CASSPHDRDYGYTF; J gene: TRBJ1-2; D gene: TRBD1; clone size: .; CDR3 length: 14; V gene: TRBV6-6
CDR3 DNA: TGTGCCATCCTACAGGATCCGGGCCAGCCCCAGCATTTT; CDR3 protein: CAILQDPGQPQHF; J gene: TRBJ1-5; D gene: .; clone size: .; CDR3 length: 13; V gene: TRBV6-5
CDR3 DNA: TGTGCCAGCAGTTACCCTCTGGGGAGGCCCACAGATACGCAGTATTTT; CDR3 protein: CASSYPLGRPTDTQYF; J gene: TRBJ2-3; D gene: .; clone size: .; CDR3 length: 16; V gene: TRBV6-6
CDR3 DNA: TGTGCCAGCAGTTTATTTAGTCCGTTCTCCTATAATTCACCCCTCCACTTT; CDR3 protein: CASSLFSPFSYNSPLHF; J gene: TRBJ1-6; D gene: .; clone size: .; CDR3 length: 17; V gene: TRBV28
CDR3 DNA: TGTGCCAGCAGCTTTACAGGGGCGGGGGGCTACACCTTC; CDR3 protein: CASSFTGAGGYTF; J gene: TRBJ1-2; D gene: TRBD1; clone size: .; CDR3 length: 13; V gene: TRBV7-8
CDR3 DNA: TGTGCCAGCAGCCCGTCGGGACAGGGGTGGAACTATGGCTACACCTTC; CDR3 protein: CASSPSGQGWNYGYTF; J gene: TRBJ1-2; D gene: TRBD1; clone size: .; CDR3 length: 16; V gene: TRBV6-4
CDR3 DNA: TGTGCCAGCAGTCCGCCCAGCTCCTACGAGCAGTACTTC; CDR3 protein: CASSPPSSYEQYF; J gene: TRBJ2-7; D gene: .; clone size: .; CDR3 length: 13; V gene: TRBV12-3/TRBV12-4
CDR3 DNA: TGTGCCAGCAGCTTGACTAGCGGGAGCACAGATACGCAGTATTTT; CDR3 protein: CASSLTSGSTDTQYF; J gene: TRBJ2-3; D gene: TRBD2; clone size: .; CDR3 length: 15; V gene: TRBV5-4
CDR3 DNA: TGTGCCAGCAGCGCCCCCAGCGCCACAGATACGCAGTATTTT; CDR3 protein: CASSAPSATDTQYF; J gene: TRBJ2-3; D gene: .; clone size: .; CDR3 length: 14; V gene: TRBV5-5
CDR3 DNA: TGTGCCAGTAGTGTGAGGGTCTTTACCTACGAGCAGTACTTC; CDR3 protein: CASSVRVFTYEQYF; J gene: TRBJ2-7; D gene: .; clone size: once; CDR3 length: 14; V gene: TRBV19
CDR3 DNA: TGTGCCAGCAGCAACCCTATGGGAGGCAATCAGCCCCAGCATTTT; CDR3 protein: CASSNPMGGNQPQHF; J gene: TRBJ1-5; D gene: .; clone size: .; CDR3 length: 15; V gene: TRBV5-5
CDR3 DNA: TGCGCCAGCACCAACGCGATTGGCGGGAGCGGGAAGCAGTACTTC; CDR3 protein: CASTNAIGGSGKQYF; J gene: TRBJ2-7; D gene: TRBD2; clone size: few; CDR3 length: 15; V gene: TRBV4-1
CDR3 DNA: TGTGCCAGCAGCGCTCGGAGGGAACAGGTAAAAACCAAGGGCTCCCGGGTGAGAGAGCAGTACTTC; CDR3 protein: CASSARREQVKTKGSRVREQYF; J gene: TRBJ2-7; D gene: .; clone size: .; CDR3 length: 22; V gene: TRBV9
CDR3 DNA: TGTGCCAGCAGTCCAAGTGGGGAGCTGCTCTACGAGCAGTACTTC; CDR3 protein: CASSPSGELLYEQYF; J gene: TRBJ2-7; D gene: .; clone size: .; CDR3 length: 15; V gene: TRBV6-5
CDR3 DNA: TGTGCCAGCTCACCTTCCAGGGGCGGCGGTGAGACTGAAGCTTTCTTT; CDR3 protein: CASSPSRGGGETEAFF; J gene: TRBJ1-1; D gene: .; clone size: .; CDR3 length: 16; V gene: TRBV18
CDR3 DNA: TGTGCCAGCAGCTTAGGGTCGACAGGGGGAGATACGCAGTATTTT; CDR3 protein: CASSLGSTGGDTQYF; J gene: TRBJ2-3; D gene: TRBD1; clone size: .; CDR3 length: 15; V gene: TRBV11-3
CDR3 DNA: TGTGCCAGCAGCGGCCACAGGGCCGGCTACACCTTC; CDR3 protein: CASSGHRAGYTF; J gene: TRBJ1-2; D gene: .; clone size: .; CDR3 length: 12; V gene: TRBV12-3/TRBV12-4
CDR3 DNA: TGTGCCAGCAGTTTATCGGGCACAGATACGCAGTATTTT; CDR3 protein: CASSLSGTDTQYF; J gene: TRBJ2-3; D gene: .; clone size: .; CDR3 length: 13; V gene: TRBV28
CDR3 DNA: TGCGCCAGCAGCCTCGCATGGGACAGGGGTAATTCACCCCTCCACTTT; CDR3 protein: CASSLAWDRGNSPLHF; J gene: TRBJ1-6; D gene: TRBD1; clone size: .; CDR3 length: 16; V gene: TRBV4-3
CDR3 DNA: TGTGCCAGCAGCTGGGCGGGAACCTACGAGCAGTACTTC; CDR3 protein: CASSWAGTYEQYF; J gene: TRBJ2-7; D gene: .; clone size: .; CDR3 length: 13; V gene: TRBV7-9
CDR3 DNA: TGTGCCAGCCTCCGGGGGAGGAACAATGAGCAGTTCTTC; CDR3 protein: CASLRGRNNEQFF; J gene: TRBJ2-1; D gene: .; clone size: .; CDR3 length: 13; V gene: TRBV7-2
CDR3 DNA: TGTGCCAGCAGCTTAGGAGGGGGCTCAGAGACCCAGTACTTC; CDR3 protein: CASSLGGGSETQYF; J gene: TRBJ2-5; D gene: .; clone size: .; CDR3 length: 14; V gene: TRBV7-3
CDR3 DNA: TGTGCCTGGAGTGAGGGAGGGAGCTTCTATAATTCACCCCTCCACTTT; CDR3 protein: CAWSEGGSFYNSPLHF; J gene: TRBJ1-6; D gene: .; clone size: .; CDR3 length: 16; V gene: TRBV30
CDR3 DNA: TGTGCCGGACAGAACTATGGCTACACCTTC; CDR3 protein: CAGQNYGYTF; J gene: TRBJ1-2; D gene: .; clone size: .; CDR3 length: 10; V gene: TRBV7-9
CDR3 DNA: TGTGCCAGCAGTTACCGACAGGTTCGGGGCCAAGAGACCCAGTACTTC; CDR3 protein: CASSYRQVRGQETQYF; J gene: TRBJ2-5; D gene: .; clone size: .; CDR3 length: 16; V gene: TRBV6-6
CDR3 DNA: TGCGCCAGCAGCTGGGGACAGGGTTCGAACACTGAAGCTTTCTTT; CDR3 protein: CASSWGQGSNTEAFF; J gene: TRBJ1-1; D gene: TRBD1; clone size: .; CDR3 length: 15; V gene: TRBV5-1
CDR3 DNA: TGTGCCAGCAGCTTAGGGGCGTTCGCAGATACGCAGTATTTT; CDR3 protein: CASSLGAFADTQYF; J gene: TRBJ2-3; D gene: .; clone size: .; CDR3 length: 14; V gene: TRBV7-9
CDR3 DNA: TGTGCCAGCAGTCCCACAGGGAAAATGAACACTGAAGCTTTCTTT; CDR3 protein: CASSPTGKMNTEAFF; J gene: TRBJ1-1; D gene: .; clone size: .; CDR3 length: 15; V gene: TRBV7-2
CDR3 DNA: TGCGCCAGCAGCGACTCCGGGACAGGGGTCTCTGGGGCCAACGTCCTGACTTTC; CDR3 protein: CASSDSGTGVSGANVLTF; J gene: TRBJ2-6; D gene: TRBD1; clone size: .; CDR3 length: 18; V gene: TRBV5-1
CDR3 DNA: TGTGCCAGCAGCCATAGTGGACAGTCCGTTAACATTCAGTACTTC; CDR3 protein: CASSHSGQSVNIQYF; J gene: TRBJ2-4; D gene: .; clone size: .; CDR3 length: 15; V gene: TRBV16
CDR3 DNA: TGTGCCAGCAGCTTATCCGTTACTTACTACGAGCAGTACTTC; CDR3 protein: CASSLSVTYYEQYF; J gene: TRBJ2-7; D gene: .; clone size: .; CDR3 length: 14; V gene: TRBV7-9
CDR3 DNA: TGTGCCAGCAGCCCGGACATACAACAGAACTATGGCTACACCTTC; CDR3 protein: CASSPDIQQNYGYTF; J gene: TRBJ1-2; D gene: .; clone size: .; CDR3 length: 15; V gene: TRBV5-4
CDR3 DNA: TGCGCCAGCAGCCCGGGTTCAGGGTTTGGCGTGAACACTGAAGCTTTCTTT; CDR3 protein: CASSPGSGFGVNTEAFF; J gene: TRBJ1-1; D gene: .; clone size: few; CDR3 length: 17; V gene: TRBV5-1
CDR3 DNA: TGTGCCAGCAGCGAGCAGGGACAGTCCGGGGAGCTGTTTTTT; CDR3 protein: CASSEQGQSGELFF; J gene: TRBJ2-2; D gene: TRBD1; clone size: .; CDR3 length: 14; V gene: TRBV2
CDR3 DNA: TGTGCCAGCACCTTAGCGGGAGGGCCTGGTGATACGCAGTATTTT; CDR3 protein: CASTLAGGPGDTQYF; J gene: TRBJ2-3; D gene: TRBD2; clone size: .; CDR3 length: 15; V gene: TRBV28
CDR3 DNA: TGTGCCAGCAGTTACGTGGGGGGGATTAATGAAGCTTTCTTT; CDR3 protein: CASSYVGGINEAFF; J gene: TRBJ1-1; D gene: .; clone size: few; CDR3 length: 14; V gene: TRBV6-2/TRBV6-3
CDR3 DNA: TGTGCCAGCTCAGAGGGACAGGTGAATACTGAAGCTTTCTTT; CDR3 protein: CASSEGQVNTEAFF; J gene: TRBJ1-1; D gene: TRBD1; clone size: .; CDR3 length: 14; V gene: TRBV18
CDR3 DNA: TGTGCCAGCAGCGTAGCTGTGGACAGGGACGGGAACACTGAAGCTTTCTTT; CDR3 protein: CASSVAVDRDGNTEAFF; J gene: TRBJ1-1; D gene: TRBD1; clone size: .; CDR3 length: 17; V gene: TRBV9
CDR3 DNA: TGCGCCAGCAGCCAAGACGGGGCCGGGGGTTATTACAATGAGCAGTTCTTC; CDR3 protein: CASSQDGAGGYYNEQFF; J gene: TRBJ2-1; D gene: .; clone size: .; CDR3 length: 17; V gene: TRBV4-3
CDR3 DNA: TGTGCCAGCAGCGTTAGCGTTGTTCGTCCACCCCTGCAAGATGGCTACACCTTC; CDR3 protein: CASSVSVVRPPLQDGYTF; J gene: TRBJ1-2; D gene: .; clone size: .; CDR3 length: 18; V gene: TRBV7-9
CDR3 DNA: TGTGCCAGCAGCCAAGATATTAAGGGACTAGCGGGATACACCGGGGAGCTGTTTTTT; CDR3 protein: CASSQDIKGLAGYTGELFF; J gene: TRBJ2-2; D gene: TRBD2; clone size: .; CDR3 length: 19; V gene: TRBV4-2
CDR3 DNA: TGTGCCAGTAGTATAGAGGGACAGAGCCATCAGCCCCAGCATTTT; CDR3 protein: CASSIEGQSHQPQHF; J gene: TRBJ1-5; D gene: TRBD1; clone size: .; CDR3 length: 15; V gene: TRBV19